The 25 T cell receptor beta chains below all came from one sample that was sequenced in a study of radiation and T cells in renal cell carcinoma. Sequenced by immunoSEQ multiplex PCR; TCRdb stores in-frame clones only, minus some. The sample lists roughly 60,000 clones, around 78% occurring once. Time point: blood 2 weeks post-SBRT. Treatment reported: 15 Gy SBRT to primary tumor, nephrectomy 4 weeks later. The sequences come from blood, collected from a patient whose treatment included radiotherapy and nephrectomy. These TCRs come from a man aged 55 to 70 with renal cell carcinoma.

The count of this clone is one. V and J are TRBV7-6 and TRBJ2-1; D may be TRBD1 (6 bases). The germline CDR1 and CDR2 sequences are SGHVS and FNYEAQ. The germline V and J ends were trimmed by 5 bases and 7 bases, with 18 bases remaining between them. There are 15 residues in the CDR3. The CDR3 DNA reads as TGTGCCAGCAGCCTCACGGACAGTGCCGATAATGAGCAGTTCTTC. Translation gives CASSLTDSADNEQFF.

The V and J genes are TRBV14 and TRBJ2-3; 7 nucleotides match TRBD2. Trimming at V came to 5 bases and at J to 5 bases, leaving 19 bases not matched to a gene. The CDR3 is 18 residues long. Germline CDR1 and CDR2: SGHDN and FVKESK. CDR3 loop: CASSNPLRRGGVRDTQYF. The CDR3 DNA sequence: TGTGCCAGCAGCAACCCCCTGAGGCGGGGAGGGGTAAGAGATACGCAGTATTTT.

The chain joins TRBV19 to TRBJ2-3, with 10 bases matching TRBD2. This CDR3 contains 17 residues. Per germline, CDR1 LNHDA and CDR2 SQIVND (reference sequence). After removal of 0 bases from V and 0 bases from J, the junction contained 3 bases not matched to a gene. Here the CDR3 reads CASSIDSAGGSTDTQYF. CDR3 bases: TGTGCCAGTAGTATAGATTCAGCGGGGGGGAGCACAGATACGCAGTATTTT.

The rearrangement links TRBV2 to TRBJ2-5; 8 bases line up with TRBD2. CDR1 SNHLY and CDR2 FYNNEI come from the germline V gene. The V and J ends lost 4 bases and 2 bases, in that order; junction bases with no gene match: 9. The CDR3 sequence is 16 residues long. The CDR3 DNA follows: TGTGCCAGCAGTGCTGCGCCGGGACTAGGGCAAGAGACCCAGTACTTC. The encoded protein is CASSAAPGLGQETQYF. The complete variable domain, with remaining parts taken from reference TRBV2 and TRBJ2-5, reads EPEVTQTPSHQVTQMGQEVILRCVPISNHLYFYWYRQILGQKVEFLVSFYNNEISEKSEIFDDQFSVERPDGSNFTLKIRSTKLEDSAMYFCASSAAPGLGQETQYFGPGTRLLVL.

The chain couples TRBV18 to TRBJ1-2; D perhaps matches TRBD1 (6 bases). The germline V gene encodes CDR1 KGHSH and CDR2 LQKENI. This CDR3 region has 15 residues. The V and J ends lost 3 bases and 7 bases respectively, with 18 bases between them. The CDR3 DNA reads as TGTGCCAGCTCACCCGCCCTACAGGGTACGGGTGGCTACACCTTC. Translated: CASSPALQGTGGYTF.

DNA for the CDR3: TGTGCCAGCATTAACAGGGGTCCCGGAAACACCATATATTTT. Its protein product is CASINRGPGNTIYF. The rearrangement joins TRBV6-1 to TRBJ1-3; 7 bases align to TRBD1. V lost 7 bases, J lost 4 bases, and 7 bases stayed unmatched. Germline CDR1 and CDR2: MNHNS and SASEGT. This CDR3 is built from 14 residues.

The gene calls are TRBV6-6 and TRBJ1-5; 7 bases fit TRBD1. Trimming removed 7 bases from V and 3 bases from J; junction bases left unmatched: 9. This CDR3 is 15 amino acids long. Germline lookup yields CDR1 MNHNY and CDR2 SVGAGI (reference sequence). The CDR3 DNA reads as TGTGCCAGCACCAGACAGGGCATCCACAATCAGCCCCAGCATTTT. It is translated as CASTRQGIHNQPQHF.

The table lists this clone with many counts. Other DNA variants within this sample encode the same CDR3. The chain is built from TRBV27 and TRBJ1-1, with D possibly matching TRBD1 (5 bases). CDR3 length: 13 residues. Germline V CDR1 and CDR2: MNHEY, SMNVEV (reference sequence). The germline V and J ends were trimmed by 6 bases and 3 bases, with 11 bases remaining between them. CDR3: CASSFSGDTEAFF. CDR3 DNA: TGTGCCAGCAGCTTCTCGGGGGACACTGAAGCTTTCTTT.

The V and J genes are TRBV10-3 and TRBJ1-1, with a weak D call TRBD1 (6 bases). Germline V CDR1 and CDR2: ENHRY, SYGVKD. V lost 6 bases and J 2 bases, leaving 7 bases between the germline ends. The CDR3 is 12 residues long. CDR3 sequence (DNA): TGTGCCATCAGGGGACAAAACACTGAAGCTTTCTTT. It yields the protein CAIRGQNTEAFF.

The chain has TRBV7-7 and TRBJ2-1; 8 bases align to TRBD2. This CDR3 spans 15 amino acids. Germline-derived CDR1 and CDR2 are SSHAT and FNYEAQ (reference sequence). The junction had 9 bases not matched to a gene; V was cut back by 5 bases and J by 6 bases. The CDR3 loop is CASSAEGGGFNEQFF. The CDR3 region has the DNA TGTGCCAGCAGCGCCGAGGGCGGGGGGTTCAATGAGCAGTTCTTC. Complete variable domain (other parts from reference TRBV7-7 and TRBJ2-1): GAGVSQSPRYKVTKRGQDVTLRCDPISSHATLYWYQQALGQGPEFLTYFNYEAQPDKSGLPSDRFSAERPEGSISTLTIQRTEQRDSAMYRCASSAEGGGFNEQFFGPGTRLTVL.

This chain connects TRBV7-2 to TRBJ1-1; D not certain. Trimming stripped 2 bases from V and 5 bases from J, with 6 bases between. In germline, CDR1 is SGHTA, CDR2 FQGNSA. The CDR3 spans 12 residues. CDR3 coding DNA: TGTGCCAGCAGCTTATATGGAACTGAAGCTTTCTTT. Translation: CASSLYGTEAFF.

At least ten counts were recorded for this clone. The chain links TRBV10-3 to TRBJ1-3, with D possibly being TRBD1 (6 bases). Per germline, CDR1 ENHRY and CDR2 SYGVKD. V was pared by 10 bases and J by 4 bases, with 14 bases between. The CDR3 runs to 13 residues. CDR3 amino acids: CANSRGLGNTIYF. For the CDR3, the DNA is TGTGCCAACTCCAGGGGTCTCGGAAACACCATATATTTT.

This clone was detected only a few times. The V gene is TRBV7-2, the J gene TRBJ1-1; TRBD1 might be the D (5 bases). The CDR3 loop spans 14 amino acids. Trimming took 1 base from V and 3 from J, leaving 9 bases between them. Germline loops: CDR1 SGHTA, CDR2 FQGNSA. The CDR3 reads CASSLGGADTEAFF. The CDR3 bases are TGTGCCAGCAGCTTAGGGGGCGCGGACACTGAAGCTTTCTTT.

This clone was observed a single time. The rearrangement links TRBV6-1 to TRBJ2-1; D is ambiguous. The CDR3 totals 13 residues. The V end was cut by 0 bases, the J end by 12 bases, with 12 bases between. Germline lookup yields CDR1 MNHNS and CDR2 SASEGT. The CDR3 bases are TGTGCCAGCAGTGAAGCCTCTCGAGGCACGCAGTTCTTC. It yields the protein CASSEASRGTQFF.

The rearrangement joins TRBV25-1 to TRBJ1-2, with 7 bases lining up with TRBD1. This CDR3 comprises 15 residues. V lost 3 bases, J lost 4 bases, and 8 bases stayed unmatched. Germline CDR1 MGHDK, CDR2 SYGVNS. The chain's CDR3 is CASSDPTGSAYGYTF. In nucleotides, the CDR3 is TGTGCCAGCAGTGATCCGACAGGGAGTGCCTATGGCTACACCTTC.

This clone was seen only a few times. The rearrangement links TRBV4-1 to TRBJ1-2; D gene uncertain. With 0 bases removed from V and 7 bases from J, the gap between germline ends came to 21 bases. CDR3 length: 17 residues. Per germline, CDR1 MGHRA and CDR2 YSYEKL. The DNA for the CDR3 is TGCGCCAGCAGCCAAGATCTGTACAGAAGTGTTAATGGTGGCTACACCTTC. Protein: CASSQDLYRSVNGGYTF.

The CDR3 spells CSVRTGSYEQYF. Here the CDR3 DNA reads TGCAGCGTGCGGACAGGGTCCTACGAGCAGTACTTC. The rearrangement joins TRBV29-1 to TRBJ2-7, with 8 bases lining up with TRBD1. CDR1 is SQVTM and CDR2 is ANQGSEA in the germline V gene. V lost 6 bases, J lost 1 base, and 2 bases stayed unmatched. CDR3 size: 12 residues.

The chain carries TRBV5-1 and TRBJ1-1; D is undetermined. This CDR3 has 11 residues. Trimming took off 5 bases at V and 1 base at J, with 3 bases between the two ends. CDR1 is SGHRS and CDR2 is YFSETQ in the germline V gene. The CDR3 loop is CASRQNTEAFF. CDR3 sequence (DNA): TGCGCCAGCAGACAGAACACTGAAGCTTTCTTT.

This sequence joins TRBV6-5 and TRBJ1-3; possible D gene TRBD1, 6 bases. This CDR3 spans 16 amino acids. V lost 4 bases to trimming and J lost 3 bases, with 16 bases between them. Per germline, CDR1 MNHEY and CDR2 SVGAGI. CDR3 sequence: CASSWGAGEFGNTIYF. CDR3 nucleotide sequence: TGTGCCAGCAGTTGGGGGGCTGGGGAATTTGGAAACACCATATATTTT.

This clone appeared a few times. The rearrangement joins TRBV7-2 to TRBJ1-5; maybe TRBD1 (6 bases). V gave up 5 bases and J gave up 3 bases, with 17 bases separating them. This CDR3 is 16 amino acids long. Germline V gene sequence: CDR1 SGHTA, CDR2 FQGNSA. The CDR3 reads CASSPAIAGVNQPQHF. The CDR3 DNA reads TGTGCCAGCAGCCCCGCTATAGCAGGGGTCAATCAGCCCCAGCATTTT.

This clone was observed a handful of times. The rearrangement uses TRBV5-5 and TRBJ2-5; D may be TRBD1 (5 bases). Trimming took 2 bases from V and 0 from J, leaving 8 bases between them. The length of the CDR3 is 14 residues. Germline CDR1 SGHKS, CDR2 YYEKEE (reference sequence). CDR3 DNA sequence: TGTGCCAGCAGCTTACGACAGCACCAAGAGACCCAGTACTTC. As protein: CASSLRQHQETQYF.

The DNA of the CDR3 is TGTGCCAGCAATAGAAATCTGGGGAACACTGAAGCTTTCTTT. Translating gives CASNRNLGNTEAFF. The V and J genes are TRBV2 and TRBJ1-1; no clear D gene. CDR1 SNHLY and CDR2 FYNNEI come from the germline V gene. Trimming removed 7 bases at V and 1 base at J, with 13 bases between. The CDR3 contains 14 residues.

The rearrangement joins TRBV6-6 to TRBJ1-5; no reliable D call. Trimming cost V 2 bases and J 6 bases, with 14 bases left between them. CDR3 size: 15 residues. Looked up from germline, CDR1 is MNHNY and CDR2 is SVGAGI (reference sequence). This chain's CDR3 is CASSYQASGSQPQHF. Written as DNA, the CDR3 is TGTGCCAGCAGTTACCAGGCTTCGGGGAGTCAGCCCCAGCATTTT.

The gene calls are TRBV13 and TRBJ2-1; tentative D call: TRBD2 (7 bases). The V gene lost 1 base and the J gene lost 4 bases, with 17 bases spanning the gap. CDR1 is PRHDT and CDR2 is FYEKMQ in the germline V gene (reference sequence). The CDR3 is made up of 17 amino acids. The CDR3: CASSLESEGGQYNEQFF. As DNA, the CDR3 is TGTGCCAGCAGCTTAGAGTCTGAGGGGGGGCAATACAATGAGCAGTTCTTC.

The chain carries TRBV10-2 and TRBJ2-3; D is ambiguous. The CDR3 runs to 13 residues. CDR1 and CDR2 from the germline V gene are WSHSY and SAAADI. Trimming removed 6 bases at V and 1 base at J, with 8 bases between. The CDR3 DNA reads TGCGCCAGCAGCGCTGACCGCACAGATACGCAGTATTTT. Its protein product is CASSADRTDTQYF.